This TCR beta chain derives from a study of T cell repertoires in cytomegalovirus infection. Study-wide context: Peptides in the study included HLA-C-restricted and HLA-B-restricted CMV epitopes. Study-wide results and caveats: Clonotypes of TCR beta that were HLA-C-restricted and CMV-specific dominated the ex vivo response.

At least ten counts were recorded for this clonotype. Its antigen is currently unknown. Germline CDR1 is MGHRA and CDR2 is YSYEKL. This CDR3 comprises 16 residues. The germline V and J ends were trimmed by 0 bases and 3 bases, with 12 bases remaining between them. TCRdb independently ran MiXCR on the reads; one entry per CDR3 protein. The sample includes hundreds of thousands of distinct CDR3 sequences, more than 25% of them seen just once. The rearrangement uses TRBV4-1 and TRBJ2-1, with a weak D call TRBD1 (6 bases). The starting material was cultured CD8+ T cells from PBMCs, obtained from culture after CMV antigen stimulation. The receptor was derived from a human donor in good health (CMV status not recorded). Some clones in this sample may be carry-over from other donors' samples. The CDR3 sequence is CASSQDFGQNYNEQFF. The CDR3 DNA sequence: TGCGCCAGCAGCCAAGATTTCGGACAGAACTACAATGAGCAGTTCTTC.